This TCR beta chain was recovered during a study of blood T cell repertoires in COVID-19. Clones were sequenced by immunoSEQ multiplex PCR, and TCRdb holds only the in-frame ones, with some missing. The sample gives some 400,000 clones, about 80% of which show up once; 0.85% to 1.2% is in the top ten. The germline V gene encodes CDR1 SGDLS and CDR2 YYNGEE. Trimming removed 4 bases from V and 1 base from J, with 17 bases in between. There are 16 residues in the CDR3. This clone was seen only once. The sample consisted of peripheral blood. This chain joins TRBV9 and TRBJ1-2; D is uncertain. This sequence originates from a human donor with acute or convalescent COVID-19. The donor label of this sample is uncertain. The CDR3, as DNA: TGTGCCAGCAGCCCCTCCTCCGGGCGGGTTAACTATGGCTACACCTTC. The encoded protein is CASSPSSGRVNYGYTF.